Shown below are 23 T cell receptor beta chains from a single sample sequenced in a study of blood T cell repertoires in COVID-19. Some clones are missing from TCRdb's copy, which holds only in-frame ones; the method was immunoSEQ multiplex PCR. This table holds around 170,000 clones, approximately 80% found once. Sequencing was performed on PBMCs or T cells enriched from blood (not recorded which). These receptors came from a man aged 50 or older who had recovered from COVID-19.

The chain is built from TRBV7-9 and TRBJ2-3; D is unresolved. The germline V and J ends were trimmed by 0 bases and 7 bases, with 14 bases remaining between them. The CDR3 consists of 15 residues. CDR1 is SEHNR, CDR2 FQNEAQ, per germline (reference sequence). The CDR3 DNA reads as TGTGCCAGCAGCTTAGCGCTGGCCACCTCGTATACGCAGTATTTT. Its translation: CASSLALATSYTQYF.

The rearrangement uses TRBV9 and TRBJ1-2; TRBD1 agrees at 8 bases. This CDR3 contains 14 residues. V was pared by 4 bases and J by 5 bases, with 7 bases of the junction left unmatched. CDR1 and CDR2 (germline): SGDLS, YYNGEE. The CDR3 nucleotides read TGTGCCAGCAGCTCGGGGACAGGTGGTTATGGCTACACCTTC. Amino acids: CASSSGTGGYGYTF.

The genes are TRBV27 and TRBJ2-7; D is possibly TRBD2 (5 bases). CDR3 length equals 15 residues. The V end lost 6 bases, the J end lost 0 bases, and 15 bases lay between the germline ends. The germline V gene has CDR1 MNHEY and CDR2 SMNVEV (reference sequence). CDR3 residues: CASSRILGSSYEQYF. The CDR3 nucleotides read TGTGCCAGCAGCCGCATCCTAGGGAGCTCCTACGAGCAGTACTTC.

The chain carries TRBV7-8 and TRBJ2-2, with 9 bases lining up with TRBD2. Per germline, CDR1 SGHVS and CDR2 FQNEAQ. J was trimmed by 6 bases and V by 5 bases; bases with no gene match: 13. The CDR3 length is 17 residues. The CDR3 nucleotides read TGTGCCAGCAGCCCACGCCGGGGCGGGGGGGCCTCCGGGGAGCTGTTTTTT. The encoded protein is CASSPRRGGGASGELFF. The full variable domain, with the rest looked up from reference TRBV7-8 and TRBJ2-2, is GAGVSQSPRYKVAKRGQDVALRCDPISGHVSLFWYQQALGQGPEFLTYFQNEAQLDKSGLPSDRFFAERPEGSVSTLKIQRTQQEDSAVYLCASSPRRGGGASGELFFGEGSRLTVL.

The V and J genes are TRBV19 and TRBJ1-1; 8 nucleotides agree with TRBD1. Germline assignment: CDR1 LNHDA and CDR2 SQIVND (reference sequence). This CDR3 has 17 amino acids. J lost 1 base, V lost 5 bases, and 12 bases had no gene match. This CDR3 reads CASSLRTGKRKNTEAFF. CDR3 coding DNA: TGTGCCAGTAGTCTTCGGACAGGGAAAAGGAAGAACACTGAAGCTTTCTTT.

The rearrangement uses TRBV18 and TRBJ2-2; 7 bases are shared with TRBD1. V was clipped by 6 bases and J by 4 bases; unmatched bases: 5. CDR3 length equals 14 residues. Germline V gene sequence: CDR1 KGHSH, CDR2 LQKENI. CDR3 sequence reads: CASSWDSFTGELFF. The CDR3 bases are TGTGCCAGCTCCTGGGACAGCTTCACCGGGGAGCTGTTTTTT.

This clone was recorded only once. The J gene is TRBJ2-1, the V gene TRBV2, with 10 bases matching TRBD2. Germline CDR1 is SNHLY and CDR2 is FYNNEI. The length of the CDR3 is 15 residues. The ends lost 2 bases at V and 6 bases at J; junction bases unmatched: 4. The CDR3 nucleotides are TGTGCCAGCAGTGAATGGGCTAGCGGGGGCAATGAGCAGTTCTTC. Protein product: CASSEWASGGNEQFF.

This sequence joins TRBV5-1 and TRBJ1-3; 7 bases are a match to TRBD1. Germline loops: CDR1 SGHRS, CDR2 YFSETQ. There are 16 residues in the CDR3. V gave up 0 bases and J gave up 0 bases; unmatched junction bases: 3. Here the CDR3 reads CASSLAGQSSGNTIYF. DNA of the CDR3: TGCGCCAGCAGCTTGGCGGGACAGAGCTCTGGAAACACCATATATTTT. Filled out from reference TRBV5-1 and TRBJ1-3, the complete variable domain reads KAGVTQTPRYLIKTRGQQVTLSCSPISGHRSVSWYQQTPGQGLQFLFEYFSETQRNKGNFPGRFSGRQFSNSRSEMNVSTLELGDSALYLCASSLAGQSSGNTIYFGEGSWLTVV.

The chain joins TRBV19 to TRBJ2-7; 9 nucleotides agree with TRBD1. The CDR3 loop spans 18 amino acids. The germline V gene encodes CDR1 LNHDA and CDR2 SQIVND (reference sequence). J was trimmed by 5 bases and V by 4 bases; bases with no gene match: 18. The CDR3 here is CASSTPRTGDGRRDEQYF. CDR3 nucleotides: TGTGCCAGTAGTACACCTAGGACAGGGGACGGTCGGAGGGACGAGCAGTACTTC.

This clone came up a few times. The rearrangement joins TRBV6-5 to TRBJ1-5; D uncertain. V lost 2 bases and J 1 base, leaving 6 bases between the germline ends. CDR1 MNHEY and CDR2 SVGAGI come from the germline V gene. The CDR3 covers 14 residues. The CDR3 protein is CASSYTGSNQPQHF. The CDR3, as DNA: TGTGCCAGCAGTTACACGGGGAGCAATCAGCCCCAGCATTTT.

This rearrangement joins TRBV11-1 to TRBJ1-1; D gene ambiguous. In germline, CDR1 is SGHAT, CDR2 FQDESV (reference sequence). Trimming left V 5 bases short and J 1 base short, with 8 bases between. The CDR3 runs 13 residues. CDR3 nucleotide sequence: TGTGCCAGCAGCCCACAGAGGAACACTGAAGCTTTCTTT. Translating it yields CASSPQRNTEAFF.

This rearrangement joins TRBV6-5 to TRBJ1-6; weak D call: TRBD1 (5 bases). The CDR3 has 13 residues. V lost 4 bases and J 10 bases, leaving 11 bases between the germline ends. Germline V gene data show CDR1 as MNHEY and CDR2 as SVGAGI. CDR3 amino acids: CASSWGRESPLHF. The DNA for the CDR3 is TGTGCCAGCAGTTGGGGGAGGGAGTCACCCCTCCACTTT.

The genes are TRBV5-6 and TRBJ2-7, with TRBD2 as a possible D gene (5 bases). The CDR3 consists of 14 residues. CDR1 and CDR2 (germline): SGHDT, YYEEEE. Trimming pared 4 bases from V and 3 bases from J, leaving 14 bases between. The CDR3 spells CASSPPKRLYEQYF. CDR3 nucleotide sequence: TGTGCCAGCAGCCCCCCTAAGCGGCTCTACGAGCAGTACTTC.

The J gene is TRBJ2-7, the V gene TRBV9, with 11 positions matching TRBD1. The CDR3 runs 15 residues. V lost 4 bases, J lost 2 bases, and 5 bases stayed unmatched. Germline CDR1 SGDLS, CDR2 YYNGEE. CDR3 sequence: CASSRGQGATYEQYF. For the CDR3, the DNA is TGTGCCAGCAGCAGAGGACAGGGGGCAACCTACGAGCAGTACTTC. Supplemented by reference TRBV9 and TRBJ2-7, the full variable domain reads DSGVTQTPKHLITATGQRVTLRCSPRSGDLSVYWYQQSLDQGLQFLIQYYNGEERAKGNILERFSAQQFPDLHSELNLSSLELGDSALYFCASSRGQGATYEQYFGPGTRLTVT.

This chain uses TRBV3-1 (or the pseudogene TRBV3-2) with TRBJ1-1, with D maybe TRBD1 (6 bases). Trimming took 1 base from V and 10 from J, leaving 22 bases between them. The CDR3 covers 16 residues. Germline CDR1 is LGHDT and CDR2 is YNNKEL (reference sequence). The CDR3: CASSQVGLRGSFVAFF. In DNA, the CDR3 is TGTGCCAGCAGCCAAGTTGGGCTAAGGGGGTCTTTTGTAGCTTTCTTT.

The rearrangement links TRBV18 to TRBJ1-3; the match to TRBD1 covers 7 bases. Germline V lookup: CDR1 KGHSH, CDR2 LQKENI. With V trimmed by 6 bases and J by 4 bases, 12 bases remained unmatched. This CDR3 spans 16 amino acids. The CDR3 loop is CASSRNPGQLGNTIYF. Written as DNA, the CDR3 is TGTGCCAGCTCCCGAAACCCGGGACAGCTCGGAAACACCATATATTTT.

The chain combines TRBV5-8 with TRBJ1-1; possibly TRBD1 for D (5 bases). The V gene lost 1 base and the J gene lost 2 bases, with 18 bases spanning the gap. This CDR3 has 17 residues. Germline values: CDR1 SGHTS, CDR2 YDEGEE. The CDR3 spells CASSLFRPLGVNTEAFF. The CDR3 nucleotides read TGTGCCAGCAGCTTGTTTCGCCCCTTAGGGGTCAACACTGAAGCTTTCTTT.

This clone was observed a few times. Other DNA sequences in the same sample also yield this CDR3. V is TRBV18 and J is TRBJ1-3; D remains unclear. From germline, CDR1 is KGHSH and CDR2 LQKENI. This CDR3 is built from 13 residues. Deletions cut 6 bases from V and 4 bases from J, with 10 bases between. CDR3 sequence reads: CASSPGAGNTIYF. The CDR3, as DNA: TGTGCCAGCTCCCCGGGAGCCGGAAACACCATATATTTT.

The chain has TRBV11-2 and TRBJ2-4; 12 bases are a match to TRBD1. Germline V gene lookup returns CDR1 SGHAT and CDR2 FQNNGV. The V segment lost 5 bases and the J segment 6 bases; nucleotides outside the gene matches: 11. This CDR3 has 17 residues. CDR3 DNA: TGTGCCAGCAGCCCCGGGACAGGGGGCGAGAGAGGAAACATTCAGTACTTC. Amino acids: CASSPGTGGERGNIQYF.

This clone was found once. J is TRBJ2-3 and V is TRBV5-1; D is ambiguous. Germline V gene lookup returns CDR1 SGHRS and CDR2 YFSETQ. CDR3 length equals 14 residues. V was trimmed by 4 bases and J by 2 bases, leaving 11 bases between them. The CDR3 loop reads CASSVDAHTDTQYF. CDR3 DNA: TGCGCCAGCAGCGTGGACGCGCACACAGATACGCAGTATTTT.

The CDR3 nucleotides are TGTGCCATCGGGGAGCTCACTGCCCTCGCGAACACCGGGGAGCTGTTTTTT. Translated, it gives CAIGELTALANTGELFF. The V gene is TRBV10-3, the J gene TRBJ2-2; a possible D gene is TRBD2 (5 bases). The ends were cut back, 8 bases at V and 0 bases at J, with 19 bases in the middle. This CDR3 has 17 amino acids. Germline-derived CDR1 and CDR2 are ENHRY and SYGVKD.

This chain uses TRBV4-2 with TRBJ2-5, with D maybe TRBD1 (5 bases). Trimming removed 0 bases from V and 2 bases from J, with 10 bases in between. The CDR3 extends over 15 amino acids. The germline CDR1 and CDR2 sequences are LGHNA and YNFKEQ. In nucleotides, the CDR3 is TGTGCCAGCAGCCAAGAGCAGGGTGGGCAAGAGACCCAGTACTTC. It specifies CASSQEQGGQETQYF.

The gene calls are TRBV9 and TRBJ1-4, with a tentative D call TRBD1 (5 bases). In germline, CDR1 is SGDLS, CDR2 YYNGEE. The CDR3 extends over 15 amino acids. With 0 bases removed from V and 10 bases from J, the gap between germline ends came to 16 bases. CDR3 bases: TGTGCCAGCAGCGTAGGTGAAGGGGTAGAAGGAAAACTGTTTTTT. Its translation: CASSVGEGVEGKLFF.